A selection of T cell receptor beta chains follows, all from one sample in a study of T cells after yellow fever vaccination. TCRdb processed the 5' RACE reads anew with MiXCR; each CDR3 protein has one entry. The sample has 85,000 to 100,000 distinct CDR3 sequences; roughly 5.8% are singletons. The input for sequencing was CD8+ T cells sorted from PBMCs, taken 10 days after the yellow fever booster vaccination. Source of these receptors: a man in his late teens or twenties who received the YFV17D yellow fever vaccine. Both conserved end residues are part of each CDR3. The order of the fields is CDR3 protein, V gene, clone size. Size values are once, few and many counts, or a class for expanded clones, and some rows have none.

CASTAGQGYYGYTF,TRBV6-5,few
CASSSPFSFTGELFF,TRBV7-9,.
CASSSNRGPTEAFF,TRBV6-2/TRBV6-3,few
CASSFLGPQPQHF,TRBV5-1,few
CASTTGGPLYEQYF,TRBV12-3/TRBV12-4,.
CASSWRGHNEQFF,TRBV27,.
CASSRGQGALGETQYF,TRBV13,.
CASSQENNQPQHF,TRBV4-1,.
CASSPDGYYGYTF,TRBV12-3/TRBV12-4,.
CASSFNRRQTMNTEAFF,TRBV5-1,many
CASSWGADQPQHF,TRBV27,.
CASSSPGEAGGGNTQYF,TRBV12-3/TRBV12-4,.
CASSPTKSYGYTF,TRBV6-2/TRBV6-3,few
CASSPPGQGSPAEIDTQYF,TRBV27,many
CASSSRTGKLYEQYF,TRBV7-9,many
CASTPDNQETQYF,TRBV6-5,.
CASSYSRTGGYEQYF,TRBV6-5,many
CASSRTGLNYGYTF,TRBV7-9,few
CASRLDSDEQFF,TRBV28,many
CASSSAAGTGLNTEAFF,TRBV7-9,few
CASSQDQQGPGVALGNTIYF,TRBV4-1,.
CSARMASGGDTGELFF,TRBV20-1,many
CSARGLLTRGTGELFF,TRBV20-1,.
CSSSFRDRSVEKLFF,TRBV12-3/TRBV12-4,once
CASSLGDGMNTEAFF,TRBV11-2,.
CSATGTSQTDTQYF,TRBV20-1,few
CASSLGNRGNTEAFF,TRBV11-2,.
CASSLTSGGGQETQYF,TRBV6-2/TRBV6-3,.
CASRPSLQGVDTGELFF,TRBV12-3/TRBV12-4,few
CASSIYGTDQETQYF,TRBV19,.
CASTGREADTQYF,TRBV19,.
CASSPQGTGGVMNYGYTF,TRBV14,few
CASSQGHRVDEKLFF,TRBV4-3,few
CASSLGASGTDTQYF,TRBV7-9,few
CASSLRGIESEAFF,TRBV7-9,.
CASSLLRDQGALPYNEQFF,TRBV3-1,.
CASSYPPRDLNTGELFF,TRBV6-2/TRBV6-3,few
CASSLTGQGFTEAFF,TRBV5-5,few
CASSFTGTQYF,TRBV7-9,few
CAISETQETQYF,TRBV10-3,many
CASSYTGTATYEQYF,TRBV28,few
CATSRDGVQPQHF,TRBV15,few
CASSLDRGRRETQYF,TRBV7-2,many
CASSLQSTDTQYF,TRBV11-2,few
CASSKGGVSYTEAFF,TRBV21-1,many
CATARPGLAINEQFF,TRBV4-1,few
CASSLGTGLYNEQFF,TRBV7-6,few
CASVLGAGGGSYNSPLHF,TRBV12-3/TRBV12-4,few
CASSPRELQETQYF,TRBV5-4,many
CSARPTGANTQYF,TRBV20-1,many